This T cell receptor (beta chain) emerged from a study of regulatory T cells in long-lasting Graves disease. This clonotype was recorded a few times. Its specificity is unknown. The time point: persistent/refractory GD, antithyroid drugs over 5 years with positive TRAb. RNA from PBMCs was the source of the TCR library. EDTA tubes held 7 to 9 milliliters of peripheral blood from each patient. Building the TCR beta libraries relied on iRepertoire HTBI primers, and CDR3 regions underwent Arm-PCR. One entry per CDR3 protein, called by TCRdb with MiXCR from the multiplex PCR reads. The table records 350,000 to 450,000 distinct CDR3 sequences, 21% of them present only once. The CDR3 is 15 residues long. Germline V gene lookup returns CDR1 MDHEN and CDR2 SYDVKM. The V end lost 8 bases, the J end lost 3 bases, and 17 bases lay between the germline ends. Regarding the study as a whole: Shared public clonotypes totalled roughly 2,500 in persistent patients, compared with around 930 in new patients. Persistent disease exhibited a predilection for TRBV28, TRBJ1-2 and TRBJ2-5.

V is TRBV28 and J is TRBJ1-5; possibly TRBD1 for D (6 bases). The clonotype was recovered from a female donor with Graves disease. The source material was peripheral blood mononuclear cells (PBMCs), sampled when the disease was refractory, from a patient treated with antithyroid drugs. This CDR3 reads CASVPTGGFNQPQHF. In DNA form, the CDR3 reads TGTGCCAGCGTTCCCACCGGGGGCTTCAATCAGCCCCAGCATTTT. The entire variable domain, with the rest obtained from reference TRBV28 and TRBJ1-5, is as follows: DVKVTQSSRYLVKRTGEKVFLECVQDMDHENMFWYRQDPGLGLRLIYFSYDVKMKEKGDIPEGYSVSREKKERFSLILESASTNQTSMYLCASVPTGGFNQPQHFGDGTRLSIL.